This TCR beta chain is from a study of T-cell memory formation after mild COVID-19. From the 5' RACE reads, TCRdb called clonotypes with MiXCR, one entry per CDR3 protein. The sample includes 100,000 to 150,000 distinct CDR3 sequences, about 5.9% of them seen just once. The CDR3 extends over 14 amino acids. Germline V gene data show CDR1 as LNHDA and CDR2 as SQIVND (reference sequence). Trimming removed 6 bases from V and 0 bases from J, with 11 bases in between. Study-wide results and limits: While clones contracting from day 15 to 85 were balanced between CD4 and CD8, later expanders leaned CD4+. Detection of some responders pre-infection suggested pre-existing cross-reactive memory T cells participated.

This clonotype was recorded a few times. Its antigen is as yet unknown. The material sequenced was PBMCs or a T cell subset sorted from them (not recorded which). This clonotype was sampled from an adult woman who had mild COVID-19 (a few samples of this study predate the infection). Cell type and time point are not known. The chain has TRBV19 and TRBJ1-1, with D perhaps TRBD1 (5 bases). The CDR3 sequence: CASRWGRLNTEAFF. Here the CDR3 DNA reads TGTGCCAGTAGGTGGGGCCGATTGAACACTGAAGCTTTCTTT.